This TCR beta chain was recorded in a study of CD8+ T cells in alopecia areata. For the study at large: The protocol delivered tofacitinib for 6 to 18 months, then withdrew it for 6 months. General observations from the study: Mice showed clearer TCR sharing than patients did, a gap that was possibly HLA-related. How baseline CD8+ expansion relates to response remains uncertain (there was one nonresponder). Tofacitinib significantly brought down scalp clonality and expanded CD8+ clones among top 100.

The germline gives CDR1 SQVTM, CDR2 ANQGSEA. The CDR3 consists of 10 residues. Trimming removed 5 bases from V and 7 bases from J, with 5 bases in between. Treatment given: oral pan-JAK inhibitor, 5-10 mg twice daily. Sequencing relied on a cDNA template that was reverse transcribed from extracted RNA. TCRdb keeps only in-frame clones here, not all; method: immunoSEQ multiplex PCR. The sample consists of about 180,000 clones, approximately 50% of them appearing once. This clone has only a few counts. Its antigen is still unknown. The sequencing used CD8+ T cells sorted from blood, collected between weeks 51 and 54, from a patient treated with tofacitinib. The source is a human donor with alopecia areata. This rearrangement joins TRBV29-1 to TRBJ2-2; D gene ambiguous. The CDR3 sequence: CSVWFGELFF. The CDR3 region has the DNA TGCAGCGTTTGGTTCGGGGAGCTGTTTTTT.